This T cell receptor beta chain was captured in a study of T-cell memory formation after mild COVID-19. This clonotype was observed a few times. Its antigen is undetermined. Overall study findings and caveats: Some responding clones appeared in pre-infection memory, suggesting cross-reactive memory joined.

Employing constant-segment primers, 5'RACE generated TCR alpha and TCR beta cDNA libraries bearing sample barcodes and UMIs. Each CDR3 protein gets one entry after TCRdb re-called the 5' RACE reads with MiXCR. The table shows 200,000 to 250,000 distinct CDR3 sequences, with about 16% occurring only once. CDR3 length equals 16 residues. With V trimmed by 1 base and J by 3 bases, 6 bases remained unmatched. Per the germline V gene, CDR1 is LGHNA and CDR2 is YNFKEQ. The source of this sequence is an adult woman who had mild COVID-19 (a few samples of this study predate the infection). Cell type and time point are not known. Sequencing was carried out using PBMCs or a T cell subset sorted from them (not recorded which). This chain uses TRBV4-2 with TRBJ2-7, with 10 bases matching TRBD2. The DNA for the CDR3 is TGTGCCAGCAGCCAAGTTCTGGCTAGCGGGGGCTACGAGCAGTACTTC. Translated, it gives CASSQVLASGGYEQYF.